This T cell receptor (beta chain) came from a study of patients and donors after allogeneic stem cell transplantation. The V end was cut by 3 bases, the J end by 4 bases, with 11 bases between. This CDR3 has 14 residues. Germline CDR1 is SGDLS and CDR2 is YYNGEE. TCRdb recomputed calls from the RT-PCR reads with MiXCR, one row per CDR3 protein. The table has under 200,000 distinct CDR3 sequences, approximately 31% seen once. This chain joins TRBV9 and TRBJ2-1; weak D call: TRBD2 (6 bases). This clonotype originated in a human donor who was either an allogeneic HSCT recipient or a stem cell or donor lymphocyte infusion donor (not recorded which). It is not recorded whose cells these are; they may come from a transplant donor. Sequencing was carried out using blood, either unsorted or a sorted T cell fraction (not recorded which). The CDR3 region has the DNA TGTGCCAGCAGCGCGGGAGATTCTTACAATGAGCAGTTCTTC. Translated: CASSAGDSYNEQFF.